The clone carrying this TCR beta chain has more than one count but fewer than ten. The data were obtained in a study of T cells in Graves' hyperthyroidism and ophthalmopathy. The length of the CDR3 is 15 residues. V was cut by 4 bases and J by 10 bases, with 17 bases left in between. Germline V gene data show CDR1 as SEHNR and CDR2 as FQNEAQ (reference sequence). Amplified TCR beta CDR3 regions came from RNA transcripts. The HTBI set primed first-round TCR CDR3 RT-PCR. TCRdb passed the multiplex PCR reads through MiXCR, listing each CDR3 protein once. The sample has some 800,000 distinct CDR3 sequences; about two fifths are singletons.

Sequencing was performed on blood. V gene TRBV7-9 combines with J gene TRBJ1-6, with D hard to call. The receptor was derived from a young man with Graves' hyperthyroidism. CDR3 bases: TGTGCCAGCAGCTACGTGTCAGGAGCCGGATCACCCCTCCACTTT. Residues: CASSYVSGAGSPLHF.